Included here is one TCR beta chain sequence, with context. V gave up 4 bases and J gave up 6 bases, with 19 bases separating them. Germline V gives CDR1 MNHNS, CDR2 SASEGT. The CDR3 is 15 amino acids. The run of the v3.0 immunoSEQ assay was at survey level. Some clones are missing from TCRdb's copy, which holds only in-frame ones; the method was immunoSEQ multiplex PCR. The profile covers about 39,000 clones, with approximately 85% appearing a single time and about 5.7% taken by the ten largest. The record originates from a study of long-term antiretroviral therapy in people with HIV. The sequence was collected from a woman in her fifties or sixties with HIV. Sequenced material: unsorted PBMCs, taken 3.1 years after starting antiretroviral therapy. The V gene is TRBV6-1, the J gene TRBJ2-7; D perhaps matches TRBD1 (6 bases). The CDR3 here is CASSASRGGVVEQYF. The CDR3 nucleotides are TGTGCCAGCAGTGCGAGCAGGGGTGGGGTGGTCGAGCAGTACTTC.